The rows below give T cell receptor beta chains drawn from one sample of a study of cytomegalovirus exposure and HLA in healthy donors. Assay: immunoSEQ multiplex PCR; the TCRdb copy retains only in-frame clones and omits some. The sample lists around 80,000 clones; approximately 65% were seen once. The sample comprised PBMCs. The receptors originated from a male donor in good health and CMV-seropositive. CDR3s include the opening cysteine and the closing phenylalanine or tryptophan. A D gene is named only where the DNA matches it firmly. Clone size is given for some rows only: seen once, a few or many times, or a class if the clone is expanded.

CDR3aa: CASSPPDTALVFGYTF
CDR3nt: TGTGCCAGCAGCCCCCCCGACACGGCCTTGGTGTTTGGCTACACCTTC
d_gene: NA
abundance: NA
len: 16
v_gene: TRBV7-9
j_gene: TRBJ1-2

CDR3aa: CASSPDGQNEQFF
CDR3nt: TGTGCCAGCAGCCCGGATGGACAGAATGAGCAGTTCTTC
d_gene: NA
abundance: NA
len: 13
v_gene: TRBV7-3
j_gene: TRBJ2-1

CDR3aa: CASSQGVTNEKLFF
CDR3nt: TGTGCCAGCAGCCAGGGGGTCACTAATGAAAAACTGTTTTTT
d_gene: TRBD1
abundance: NA
len: 14
v_gene: TRBV9
j_gene: TRBJ1-4

CDR3aa: CASSLGGRGIGQPQHF
CDR3nt: TGTGCCAGCAGCTTAGGCGGCAGGGGTATAGGTCAGCCCCAGCATTTT
d_gene: NA
abundance: few
len: 16
v_gene: TRBV13
j_gene: TRBJ1-5

CDR3aa: CASSPRTGVGNTIYF
CDR3nt: TGTGCCAGCTCACCCCGGACAGGGGTCGGAAACACCATATATTTT
d_gene: TRBD1
abundance: NA
len: 15
v_gene: TRBV18
j_gene: TRBJ1-3

CDR3aa: CAISDGQGPQPQHF
CDR3nt: TGTGCCATCAGTGATGGACAGGGACCTCAGCCCCAGCATTTT
d_gene: TRBD1
abundance: NA
len: 14
v_gene: TRBV10-3
j_gene: TRBJ1-5

CDR3aa: CAWRGQGMNTGELFF
CDR3nt: TGTGCCTGGAGGGGACAGGGGATGAACACCGGGGAGCTGTTTTTT
d_gene: TRBD1
abundance: few
len: 15
v_gene: TRBV30
j_gene: TRBJ2-2

CDR3aa: CASSLEAGFYNEQFF
CDR3nt: TGTGCCAGCAGCTTAGAAGCGGGGTTCTACAATGAGCAGTTCTTC
d_gene: TRBD2
abundance: NA
len: 15
v_gene: TRBV7-2
j_gene: TRBJ2-1

CDR3aa: CASSPGGLPYEQYF
CDR3nt: TGTGCCAGCTCACCAGGGGGCCTCCCCTACGAGCAGTACTTC
d_gene: NA
abundance: NA
len: 14
v_gene: TRBV18
j_gene: TRBJ2-7

CDR3aa: CASSSWGGVRNTEAFF
CDR3nt: TGTGCCAGCAGCTCTTGGGGAGGGGTGAGGAACACTGAAGCTTTCTTT
d_gene: NA
abundance: few
len: 16
v_gene: TRBV5-4
j_gene: TRBJ1-1

CDR3aa: CAISVTQGANSYEQYF
CDR3nt: TGTGCCATCAGTGTCACCCAGGGGGCAAATTCCTACGAGCAGTACTTC
d_gene: TRBD1
abundance: few
len: 16
v_gene: TRBV10-3
j_gene: TRBJ2-7

CDR3aa: CASSSTGTGSEKLFF
CDR3nt: TGTGCCAGCAGTTCCACCGGGACAGGTAGTGAAAAACTGTTTTTT
d_gene: TRBD1
abundance: NA
len: 15
v_gene: TRBV28
j_gene: TRBJ1-4

CDR3aa: CASSPTGVSSYEQYF
CDR3nt: TGTGCCAGCAGCCCTACAGGGGTAAGCTCCTACGAGCAGTACTTC
d_gene: TRBD1
abundance: NA
len: 15
v_gene: TRBV5-6
j_gene: TRBJ2-7

CDR3aa: CASSPGLAGGEQFF
CDR3nt: TGTGCCAGCAGCCCGGGACTAGCGGGAGGGGAGCAGTTCTTC
d_gene: TRBD2
abundance: NA
len: 14
v_gene: TRBV7-9
j_gene: TRBJ2-1

CDR3aa: CASSQTGGTDTQYF
CDR3nt: TGTGCCAGCAGTCAAACAGGGGGCACAGATACGCAGTATTTT
d_gene: TRBD1
abundance: few
len: 14
v_gene: TRBV11-2
j_gene: TRBJ2-3

CDR3aa: CASSLPPLPRTDTQYF
CDR3nt: TGTGCCAGCAGCTTACCCCCACTGCCACGCACAGATACGCAGTATTTT
d_gene: NA
abundance: once
len: 16
v_gene: TRBV7-2
j_gene: TRBJ2-3

CDR3aa: CASSFGRDYNEQFF
CDR3nt: TGCGCCAGCAGCTTTGGGCGGGACTACAATGAGCAGTTCTTC
d_gene: NA
abundance: few
len: 14
v_gene: TRBV5-1
j_gene: TRBJ2-1

CDR3aa: CATSRGGRTGAYEQYF
CDR3nt: TGTGCCACCAGCAGAGGGGGACGGACAGGTGCCTACGAGCAGTACTTC
d_gene: TRBD1
abundance: NA
len: 16
v_gene: TRBV15
j_gene: TRBJ2-7

CDR3aa: CASSPSEGLVEETQYF
CDR3nt: TGTGCCAGCAGCCCCTCGGAGGGACTGGTAGAAGAGACCCAGTACTTC
d_gene: NA
abundance: NA
len: 16
v_gene: TRBV7-3
j_gene: TRBJ2-5

CDR3aa: CASSPGDRILNTEAFF
CDR3nt: TGTGCCAGCTCACCGGGGGACAGGATCTTGAACACTGAAGCTTTCTTT
d_gene: TRBD1
abundance: NA
len: 16
v_gene: TRBV18
j_gene: TRBJ1-1

CDR3aa: CSAYSDTQYF
CDR3nt: TGCAGTGCTTACTCAGATACGCAGTATTTT
d_gene: NA
abundance: once
len: 10
v_gene: TRBV20-1
j_gene: TRBJ2-3

CDR3aa: CASRRAGQEAF
CDR3nt: TGTGCCAGCAGAAGAGCAGGACAGGAGGCCTTC
d_gene: TRBD1
abundance: few
len: 11
v_gene: TRBV6-5
j_gene: TRBJ1-2

CDR3aa: CASSPPDLYLYNEQFF
CDR3nt: TGTGCCAGCAGCCCCCCGGACTTGTACCTTTACAATGAGCAGTTCTTC
d_gene: NA
abundance: NA
len: 16
v_gene: TRBV5-6
j_gene: TRBJ2-1

CDR3aa: CASSDRLAGGTDTQYF
CDR3nt: TGTGCCAGCAGCGACCGACTAGCGGGGGGGACAGATACGCAGTATTTT
d_gene: TRBD2
abundance: NA
len: 16
v_gene: TRBV2
j_gene: TRBJ2-3

CDR3aa: CASSVAQGNTEAFF
CDR3nt: TGTGCCAGCAGCGTAGCTCAGGGGAACACTGAAGCTTTCTTT
d_gene: NA
abundance: few
len: 14
v_gene: TRBV9
j_gene: TRBJ1-1

CDR3aa: CASSFPQGYEQYF
CDR3nt: TGTGCCAGCAGCTTCCCACAGGGTTACGAGCAGTACTTC
d_gene: NA
abundance: NA
len: 13
v_gene: TRBV5-6
j_gene: TRBJ2-7

CDR3aa: CASGTGTDYGYTF
CDR3nt: TGTGCCAGCGGGACAGGGACAGACTATGGCTACACCTTC
d_gene: TRBD1
abundance: NA
len: 13
v_gene: TRBV5-5
j_gene: TRBJ1-2

CDR3aa: CAWSQYRIASGYTF
CDR3nt: TGTGCCTGGAGTCAGTACAGGATCGCAAGTGGCTACACCTTC
d_gene: NA
abundance: few
len: 14
v_gene: TRBV30
j_gene: TRBJ1-2

CDR3aa: CASSLEGQPQHF
CDR3nt: TGTGCCAGCAGTTTGGAGGGTCAGCCCCAGCATTTT
d_gene: NA
abundance: many
len: 12
v_gene: TRBV28
j_gene: TRBJ1-5

CDR3aa: CASSQGPSSYEQYF
CDR3nt: TGCGCCAGCAGCCAAGGGCCAAGCTCCTACGAGCAGTACTTC
d_gene: NA
abundance: NA
len: 14
v_gene: TRBV4-1
j_gene: TRBJ2-7

CDR3aa: CASSIGVKDIQYF
CDR3nt: TGTGCCAGTAGTATCGGGGTCAAAGACATTCAGTACTTC
d_gene: NA
abundance: NA
len: 13
v_gene: TRBV19
j_gene: TRBJ2-4

CDR3aa: CASSVGQGNQPQHF
CDR3nt: TGTGCCAGCAGCGTAGGGCAGGGGAATCAGCCCCAGCATTTT
d_gene: NA
abundance: NA
len: 14
v_gene: TRBV9
j_gene: TRBJ1-5

CDR3aa: CASSQDRAGANVLTF
CDR3nt: TGTGCCAGCAGCCAAGACAGGGCCGGGGCCAACGTCCTGACTTTC
d_gene: TRBD1
abundance: NA
len: 15
v_gene: TRBV6-4
j_gene: TRBJ2-6

CDR3aa: CASTKGQGGTGELFF
CDR3nt: TGTGCCAGCACCAAGGGACAGGGAGGAACCGGGGAGCTGTTTTTT
d_gene: TRBD1
abundance: NA
len: 15
v_gene: TRBV6-6
j_gene: TRBJ2-2

CDR3aa: CASSSARRDLKETQYF
CDR3nt: TGTGCCAGCAGTTCGGCGAGGAGGGATTTGAAAGAGACCCAGTACTTC
d_gene: NA
abundance: medium-sized
len: 16
v_gene: TRBV27
j_gene: TRBJ2-5

CDR3aa: CAISDGTSGRGADTQYF
CDR3nt: TGTGCCATCAGTGATGGGACTAGCGGGAGGGGGGCAGATACGCAGTATTTT
d_gene: TRBD2
abundance: NA
len: 17
v_gene: TRBV10-3
j_gene: TRBJ2-3

CDR3aa: CASSFRGGGRTDTQYF
CDR3nt: TGTGCCAGCAGCTTCCGAGGGGGGGGGAGGACAGATACGCAGTATTTT
d_gene: NA
abundance: NA
len: 16
v_gene: TRBV7-3
j_gene: TRBJ2-3

CDR3aa: CASSWWDRDEQYF
CDR3nt: TGCGCCAGCAGCTGGTGGGACAGGGACGAGCAGTACTTC
d_gene: TRBD1
abundance: few
len: 13
v_gene: TRBV5-1
j_gene: TRBJ2-7

CDR3aa: CASSFLAGGPDTQYF
CDR3nt: TGTGCCAGCAGTTTCCTAGCGGGAGGGCCAGATACGCAGTATTTT
d_gene: TRBD2
abundance: few
len: 15
v_gene: TRBV27
j_gene: TRBJ2-3

CDR3aa: CASSWGQTSGRPHNEQFF
CDR3nt: TGTGCCAGTAGTTGGGGACAGACTAGCGGGAGGCCCCACAATGAGCAGTTCTTC
d_gene: TRBD2
abundance: NA
len: 18
v_gene: TRBV19
j_gene: TRBJ2-1

CDR3aa: CASSLLGLGEQYF
CDR3nt: TGTGCCAGCAGCTTGCTAGGACTAGGCGAGCAGTACTTC
d_gene: TRBD2
abundance: NA
len: 13
v_gene: TRBV5-4
j_gene: TRBJ2-7

CDR3aa: CSARTSGEQFF
CDR3nt: TGCAGTGCTAGAACTAGCGGTGAGCAGTTCTTC
d_gene: TRBD2
abundance: NA
len: 11
v_gene: TRBV20-1
j_gene: TRBJ2-1

CDR3aa: CASSYSRSGESDQYF
CDR3nt: TGTGCCAGCAGTTACTCTCGGAGCGGTGAGAGTGACCAGTACTTC
d_gene: NA
abundance: NA
len: 15
v_gene: TRBV6-5
j_gene: TRBJ2-5

CDR3aa: CSATRVDRATEAFF
CDR3nt: TGCAGCGCCACACGAGTAGACAGGGCCACTGAAGCTTTCTTT
d_gene: TRBD1
abundance: few
len: 14
v_gene: TRBV29-1
j_gene: TRBJ1-1

CDR3aa: CASSPPIGERGVYEQYF
CDR3nt: TGTGCCAGCAGCCCCCCGATCGGCGAGCGGGGGGTCTACGAGCAGTACTTC
d_gene: TRBD2
abundance: few
len: 17
v_gene: TRBV7-9
j_gene: TRBJ2-7

CDR3aa: CASSSGSMNTEAFF
CDR3nt: TGTGCCAGCAGCTCGGGGTCGATGAACACTGAAGCTTTCTTT
d_gene: NA
abundance: NA
len: 14
v_gene: TRBV7-2
j_gene: TRBJ1-1

CDR3aa: CASSYRQGQPQHF
CDR3nt: TGTGCCAGCAGCTATCGACAGGGCCAGCCCCAGCATTTT
d_gene: TRBD1
abundance: NA
len: 13
v_gene: TRBV7-2
j_gene: TRBJ1-5

CDR3aa: CASSPGQPNQPQHF
CDR3nt: TGTGCCAGCAGCCCCGGACAGCCTAATCAGCCCCAGCATTTT
d_gene: NA
abundance: NA
len: 14
v_gene: TRBV6-6
j_gene: TRBJ1-5

CDR3aa: CASSSTGGRSTGELFF
CDR3nt: TGTGCCAGCAGCTCGACAGGGGGCAGGAGCACCGGGGAGCTGTTTTTT
d_gene: TRBD1
abundance: NA
len: 16
v_gene: TRBV7-3
j_gene: TRBJ2-2

CDR3aa: CASSESSTDTQYF
CDR3nt: TGCGCCAGCAGCGAGTCGTCAACGGATACGCAGTATTTT
d_gene: NA
abundance: NA
len: 13
v_gene: TRBV5-1
j_gene: TRBJ2-3

CDR3aa: CASSARGRSYEQYF
CDR3nt: TGTGCCAGCAGCGCCAGGGGGCGATCCTACGAGCAGTACTTC
d_gene: TRBD1
abundance: NA
len: 14
v_gene: TRBV5-6
j_gene: TRBJ2-7

CDR3aa: CASSLDRLGARETQYF
CDR3nt: TGTGCCAGCAGCTTAGATCGACTAGGAGCGCGAGAGACCCAGTACTTC
d_gene: NA
abundance: once
len: 16
v_gene: TRBV11-2
j_gene: TRBJ2-5

CDR3aa: CASSLITGEGQPQHF
CDR3nt: TGTGCCAGCAGCTTAATCACAGGGGAAGGTCAGCCCCAGCATTTT
d_gene: TRBD1
abundance: NA
len: 15
v_gene: TRBV7-2
j_gene: TRBJ1-5

CDR3aa: CASSSLLGTGGTDTQYF
CDR3nt: TGTGCCAGCAGTTCCCTCCTTGGGACAGGGGGCACAGATACGCAGTATTTT
d_gene: TRBD1
abundance: NA
len: 17
v_gene: TRBV27
j_gene: TRBJ2-3